These 14 T cell receptor beta chains share one sample of origin, sequenced in a study of shared T cell receptors in the human thymus. The method was immunoSEQ multiplex PCR; TCRdb's version includes in-frame clones alone and lacks a portion of them. The table includes roughly 410,000 clones, more than 85% detected once. Sequencing was done on a sample of thymocytes. The receptor source for this set is a human donor.

The rearrangement uses TRBV30 and TRBJ1-1; TRBD1 is a possible D gene (6 bases). Trimming cost V 7 bases and J 1 base, with 19 bases left between them. The V gene's germline CDR1 is GTSNPN and CDR2 SVGIG (reference sequence). The CDR3 runs to 15 residues. CDR3 amino acids: CASGQALGKNTEAFF. CDR3 coding DNA: TGTGCCTCGGGACAAGCATTAGGAAAGAACACTGAAGCTTTCTTT.

V is TRBV14 and J is TRBJ2-1; a weak D match, TRBD1 (5 bases). V lost 3 bases to trimming and J lost 7 bases, with 19 bases between them. Germline V gene data show CDR1 as SGHDN and CDR2 as FVKESK. The CDR3 is 16 residues long. CDR3 protein: CASSQLTGVAGNEQFF. In DNA form, the CDR3 reads TGTGCCAGCAGCCAGCTAACAGGAGTGGCTGGAAATGAGCAGTTCTTC. Looking up the rest from reference TRBV14 and TRBJ2-1 gives the full variable domain: EAGVTQFPSHSVIEKGQTVTLRCDPISGHDNLYWYRRVMGKEIKFLLHFVKESKQDESGMPNNRFLAERTGGTYSTLKVQPAELEDSGVYFCASSQLTGVAGNEQFFGPGTRLTVL.

This chain connects TRBV28 to TRBJ1-2, with 9 positions matching TRBD1. The CDR3 contains 14 residues. Germline V gene data show CDR1 as MDHEN and CDR2 as SYDVKM. Losses at the gene ends were 4 bases for V and 4 bases for J; bases not matched to a gene: 4. CDR3 bases: TGTGCCAGCAGTTGGACAGGGGTTAGCTATGGCTACACCTTC. Translated: CASSWTGVSYGYTF.

The chain joins TRBV7-9 to TRBJ2-1; D is possibly TRBD2 (7 bases). Trimming removed 2 bases from V and 8 bases from J, with 13 bases in between. Per the germline V gene, CDR1 is SEHNR and CDR2 is FQNEAQ (reference sequence). This CDR3 comprises 14 residues. The CDR3 nucleotides read TGTGCCAGCAGCTTACTCAAGGGGGGGGATGAGCAGTTCTTC. It translates to CASSLLKGGDEQFF.

V is TRBV4-3 and J is TRBJ2-6, with TRBD1 matching over 9 bases. Trimming cost V 1 base and J 3 bases; bases outside gene matches: 16. The CDR3 runs to 21 residues. Germline-derived CDR1 and CDR2 are LGHNA and YSLEER. The CDR3 reads CASSQGLQGALSEFGANVLTF. The CDR3 DNA reads TGCGCCAGCAGCCAAGGTTTACAGGGGGCCCTCTCTGAGTTTGGGGCCAACGTCCTGACTTTC.

The rearrangement uses TRBV28 and TRBJ2-5; 12 bases map to TRBD1. CDR1 and CDR2 from the germline V gene are MDHEN and SYDVKM. The CDR3 sequence is 17 residues long. J gave up 5 bases and V 2 bases, and 9 bases lay outside the gene matches. The CDR3 loop is CASSLGRDRGREETQYF. CDR3 sequence (DNA): TGTGCCAGCAGTTTAGGTCGGGACAGGGGGCGCGAGGAGACCCAGTACTTC.

The V call is TRBV7-9, the J call TRBJ2-7; possible D gene TRBD1, 5 bases. Germline V gives CDR1 SEHNR, CDR2 FQNEAQ (reference sequence). The CDR3 is 16 residues long. Trimming took 4 bases from V and 2 from J, leaving 18 bases between them. Written as DNA, the CDR3 is TGTGCCAGCAGCTCCCCTCTGGGGCGAGGAGCCTACGAGCAGTACTTC. This sequence encodes CASSSPLGRGAYEQYF.

V and J are TRBV27 and TRBJ2-3; possibly TRBD1 for D (6 bases). The CDR3 has 14 residues. Germline CDR1 and CDR2: MNHEY and SMNVEV (reference sequence). V dropped 6 bases and J dropped 4 bases, with 14 bases sitting between them. CDR3 coding DNA: TGTGCCAGCAGAAAAGAACAGGGCGCAGATACGCAGTATTTT. Translated: CASRKEQGADTQYF.

The DNA of the CDR3 is TGTGCCAGTAGTATTGCGAGCGGGAGTCGGTACGAGCAGTACTTC. Protein: CASSIASGSRYEQYF. The chain couples TRBV19 to TRBJ2-7; 8 nucleotides agree with TRBD2. The CDR3 runs to 15 residues. Trimming took 3 bases from V and 4 from J; bases not matched to a gene: 8. The V gene's germline CDR1 is LNHDA and CDR2 SQIVND (reference sequence).

The V gene is TRBV19, the J gene TRBJ1-4, with D tentatively TRBD1 (6 bases). Germline CDR1 and CDR2: LNHDA and SQIVND (reference sequence). Trimming removed 5 bases at V and 1 base at J, with 11 bases between. This CDR3 is built from 15 residues. This chain's CDR3 is CASSADRRTNEKLFF. The CDR3 DNA sequence: TGTGCCAGTAGTGCAGACAGGCGAACTAATGAAAAACTGTTTTTT.

This chain's CDR3 is CAWSGEQNYEQYF. The CDR3 DNA reads TGTGCCTGGAGTGGGGAACAGAACTACGAGCAGTACTTC. The chain uses TRBV30 and TRBJ2-7; D remains unclear. The length of the CDR3 is 13 residues. Germline CDR1 GTSNPN, CDR2 SVGIG (reference sequence). With 1 base removed from V and 3 bases from J, the gap between germline ends came to 10 bases. The variable domain in full, with the rest retrieved from reference TRBV30 and TRBJ2-7, is SQTIHQWPATLVQPVGSPLSLECTVEGTSNPNLYWYRQAAGRGLQLLFYSVGIGQISSEVPQNLSASRPQDRQFILSSKKLLLSDSGFYLCAWSGEQNYEQYFGPGTRLTVT.

The V call is TRBV15, the J call TRBJ2-3, with TRBD1 matching over 10 bases. Trimming removed 4 bases from V and 6 bases from J; junction bases left unmatched: 13. CDR3 length: 17 amino acids. From germline, CDR1 is LNHNV and CDR2 YYDKDF (reference sequence). DNA for the CDR3: TGTGCCACCAGCACGCTGGGGGGACAGGGGATATCGGATACGCAGTATTTT. Protein sequence: CATSTLGGQGISDTQYF.

The chain couples TRBV6-1 to TRBJ2-7; no reliable D call. The V gene's germline CDR1 is MNHNS and CDR2 SASEGT. This CDR3 has 13 amino acids. The CDR3 sequence: CATAEPGAYEQYF. The DNA of the CDR3 is TGTGCAACAGCAGAGCCAGGAGCCTACGAGCAGTACTTC.

The V gene is TRBV6-1, the J gene TRBJ1-5, with D possibly being TRBD1 (5 bases). Trimming left V 7 bases short and J 7 bases short, with 14 bases between. Germline V lookup: CDR1 MNHNS, CDR2 SASEGT. The CDR3 is 13 residues long. This chain's CDR3 is CASTVGGVQPQHF. CDR3 DNA sequence: TGTGCCAGCACCGTGGGAGGGGTCCAGCCCCAGCATTTT.